These 31 T cell receptor beta chains were all obtained from the same sample, sequenced in a study of response to subunit inactivated influenza vaccine (dated by TCRdb to between 2017 and 2018). Libraries were made using RT-PCR. Sequenced using an Illumina HiSeq 2500. TCRdb itself trimmed the public reads at Q25 with fastp, ran MiXCR and retained productive beta chains. When rows share a CDR3 protein, they turn into one entry using the most common DNA and genes. This sample is represented by almost 250,000 distinct CDR3 sequences; more than 9% of them were singletons. The ten biggest clones cover about 8% of the sample. The input for sequencing was non-naive T cells sorted from PBMCs, taken about 14 days before vaccination. The sample's cell subset or site label, decoded: memory T cell fraction. Receptor source: a man aged 50 or older who received an inactivated influenza vaccine. Donor details come from another sample of the same person, matched by shared clones.

This clonotype is judged medium-sized (0.01 to 0.1%). The chain carries TRBV7-9 and TRBJ2-1, with 7 nucleotides matching TRBD2. J lost 7 bases, V lost 4 bases, and 13 bases had no gene match. This CDR3 comprises 16 residues. The germline CDR1 and CDR2 sequences are SEHNR and FQNEAQ (reference sequence). CDR3 loop: CASSSTGGPGWNEQFF. CDR3 DNA sequence: TGTGCCAGCAGCTCAACGGGAGGCCCGGGGTGGAATGAGCAGTTCTTC.

The rearrangement uses TRBV6-1 and TRBJ1-4; D is perhaps TRBD1 (5 bases). This CDR3 has 13 amino acids. The V gene's germline CDR1 is MNHNS and CDR2 SASEGT. The germline V and J ends were trimmed by 3 bases and 8 bases, with 10 bases remaining between them. CDR3 sequence (DNA): TGTGCCAGCAGTGACCGGGGGAGAGAAAAACTGTTTTTT. As protein: CASSDRGREKLFF.

The rearrangement links TRBV2 to TRBJ2-1; TRBD1 matches at 12 bases. This CDR3 is 13 amino acids long. The V gene end was trimmed by 7 bases and the J gene end by 8 bases; junction bases not matched to a gene: 3. Germline V gives CDR1 SNHLY, CDR2 FYNNEI. CDR3 bases: TGTGCCAGCATTTGGGACAGGGGGCATGAGCAGTTCTTC. Translated: CASIWDRGHEQFF.

This clonotype has ten or more counts. The CDR3 DNA follows: TGTGCCAGCAGCTTAGCAGGGGGCAGGGCAGATACGCAGTATTTT. This sequence encodes CASSLAGGRADTQYF. The J gene is TRBJ2-3, the V gene TRBV11-3; the match to TRBD1 covers 8 bases. Germline assignment: CDR1 SGHNT and CDR2 YENEEA. This CDR3 is built from 15 residues. J lost 4 bases, V lost 1 base, and 4 bases had no gene match.

This chain connects TRBV28 to TRBJ2-1, with 9 positions matching TRBD2. CDR3 length: 15 amino acids. CDR1 and CDR2 from the germline V gene are MDHEN and SYDVKM. The ends lost 5 bases at V and 6 bases at J; junction bases unmatched: 8. This CDR3 reads CASSPVAGARNEQFF. The CDR3 DNA reads as TGTGCCAGCAGTCCCGTAGCGGGAGCTCGCAATGAGCAGTTCTTC.

The chain links TRBV20-1 to TRBJ2-1, with D perhaps TRBD1 (7 bases). The CDR3 has 16 amino acids. Deletions cut 0 bases from V and 4 bases from J, with 16 bases between. Germline V lookup: CDR1 DFQATT, CDR2 SNEGSKA (reference sequence). CDR3 protein: CSARDPGDSKYNEQFF. In DNA form, the CDR3 reads TGCAGTGCTAGAGATCCGGGGGACAGTAAGTACAATGAGCAGTTCTTC.

This clonotype turned up a few times. The chain combines TRBV4-1 with TRBJ2-3, with a possible D match to TRBD2 (5 bases). Germline V gene data show CDR1 as MGHRA and CDR2 as YSYEKL. V was clipped by 2 bases and J by 2 bases, with 8 bases between them. The length of the CDR3 is 14 residues. The CDR3 loop reads CASSQTRYTDTQYF. The CDR3 coding sequence is TGCGCCAGCAGCCAAACTAGGTACACAGATACGCAGTATTTT.

The chain couples TRBV5-1 to TRBJ2-5, with D perhaps TRBD1 (6 bases). Per germline, CDR1 SGHRS and CDR2 YFSETQ. The V end lost 4 bases, the J end lost 4 bases, and 20 bases lay between the germline ends. The CDR3 runs to 16 residues. The CDR3 loop is CASSTMTGTSGETQYF. CDR3 nucleotides: TGCGCCAGCAGCACCATGACAGGAACATCAGGAGAGACCCAGTACTTC.

This clonotype was seen many times. J is TRBJ2-1 and V is TRBV12-3 or TRBV12-4; no definite D call. Trimming took 7 bases from V and 3 from J, leaving 4 bases between them. CDR3 length: 11 residues. The CDR3 DNA reads as TGTGCCAGCACCCTCTACAATGAGCAGTTCTTC. Encoded protein: CASTLYNEQFF.

This clonotype showed up many times. The V call is TRBV2, the J call TRBJ1-1, with D tentatively TRBD1 (6 bases). Trimming left V 6 bases short and J 5 bases short, with 16 bases between. Germline V gene lookup returns CDR1 SNHLY and CDR2 FYNNEI. This CDR3 spans 14 amino acids. CDR3 residues: CASRGTGAGTEAFF. In nucleotides, the CDR3 is TGTGCCAGCAGGGGGACGGGGGCCGGGACTGAAGCTTTCTTT.

This clonotype was picked up many times. This chain joins TRBV19 and TRBJ2-3; D is possibly TRBD2 (5 bases). Germline CDR1 LNHDA, CDR2 SQIVND (reference sequence). Trimming shortened V by 5 bases and J by 5 bases, and 23 bases separated the two germline ends. The CDR3 has 17 residues. The CDR3, as DNA: TGTGCCAGTAGTGGAGGTGACCGGGAACACCAAGGAGATACGCAGTATTTT. Its translation is CASSGGDREHQGDTQYF.

V gene TRBV19 combines with J gene TRBJ1-6; D is possibly TRBD1 (5 bases). The CDR3 extends over 15 amino acids. Germline V lookup: CDR1 LNHDA, CDR2 SQIVND (reference sequence). The V gene lost 4 bases and the J gene lost 10 bases, with 17 bases spanning the gap. The DNA for the CDR3 is TGTGCCAGTAGTAAAGGGGCGACTTTAAGATCACCCCTCCACTTT. Protein sequence: CASSKGATLRSPLHF.

This clonotype was counted at least ten times. Germline and junction disagree at one end, which may indicate a read error. The chain joins TRBV3-1 to TRBJ2-1; either TRBD1 or TRBD2 may fit D (5 bases each). Germline V gene sequence: CDR1 LGHDT, CDR2 YNNKEL (reference sequence). This CDR3 spans 11 amino acids. CDR3 loop: CASSQGGPQSF. CDR3 sequence (DNA): TGTGCCAGCAGCCAAGGGGGACCACAATCCTTC.

Only a few counts were recorded for this clonotype. The V gene is TRBV20-1, the J gene TRBJ2-1; D perhaps matches TRBD2 (6 bases). There are 16 residues in the CDR3. Trimming took off 3 bases at V and 1 base at J, with 16 bases between the two ends. The germline CDR1 and CDR2 sequences are DFQATT and SNEGSKA (reference sequence). The chain's CDR3 is CSASGRGEGSYNEQFF. The CDR3 region has the DNA TGCAGTGCTAGCGGGAGAGGGGAAGGGTCCTACAATGAGCAGTTCTTC.

This clonotype has a handful of counts. The chain links TRBV10-3 to TRBJ2-2; 8 bases line up with TRBD1. This CDR3 is built from 18 residues. The V segment lost 8 bases and the J segment 5 bases; nucleotides outside the gene matches: 19. Per the germline V gene, CDR1 is ENHRY and CDR2 is SYGVKD. Here the CDR3 DNA reads TGTGCCATCCCGCGGACAGGGCCTTCCACGCTCAGGACCGGGGAGCTGTTTTTT. It encodes CAIPRTGPSTLRTGELFF.

This clonotype was counted ten times or more. This chain uses TRBV25-1 with TRBJ1-2, with D tentatively TRBD1 (6 bases). CDR3 size: 13 residues. Trimming removed 4 bases at V and 6 bases at J, with 12 bases between. The germline gives CDR1 MGHDK, CDR2 SYGVNS. CDR3 sequence: CASSALHRDGYTF. The DNA of the CDR3 is TGTGCCAGCAGTGCGTTACACAGGGATGGCTACACCTTC.

On this clonotype: A much larger clonotype is one base distant, so this may be a read error. The chain uses TRBV6-1 and TRBJ2-7; D is tentatively TRBD1 or TRBD2 (5 bases each). Per the germline V gene, CDR1 is MNHNS and CDR2 is SASEGT. The CDR3 is made up of 15 amino acids. CDR3 nucleotides: TGTGTCAGCAGTGAAGCGGTGGGCAGGGTAGCCGAGCAGTACTTC. Amino acid sequence: CVSSEAVGRVAEQYF.

This clonotype was recorded at least ten times. The chain uses TRBV6-6 and TRBJ2-3; no reliable D call. The ends were cut back, 2 bases at V and 6 bases at J, with 9 bases in the middle. There are 13 residues in the CDR3. CDR1 and CDR2 (germline): MNHNY, SVGAGI (reference sequence). The CDR3 loop reads CASSYRYWDTQYF. CDR3 nucleotide sequence: TGTGCCAGCAGTTACCGTTACTGGGATACGCAGTATTTT.

This clonotype was seen more than once but under ten times. The gene calls are TRBV4-1 and TRBJ1-5; TRBD1 agrees at 7 bases. CDR1 is MGHRA, CDR2 YSYEKL, per germline. The CDR3 is 15 amino acids. Unmatched junction bases numbered 6, after V lost 0 bases and J lost 7 bases. The CDR3: CASSQDRTGGQPQHF. The CDR3 DNA sequence: TGCGCCAGCAGCCAAGATAGGACAGGCGGACAGCCCCAGCATTTT.

The rearrangement uses TRBV5-6 and TRBJ2-1; TRBD2 matches at 8 bases. Per germline, CDR1 SGHDT and CDR2 YYEEEE. The length of the CDR3 is 15 residues. Trimming at V came to 2 bases and at J to 9 bases, leaving 10 bases not matched to a gene. CDR3 bases: TGTGCCAGCAGCTTCGGGCGGGGGGTGTTTGGTGAGCAGTTCTTC. This gives the protein CASSFGRGVFGEQFF.

This clonotype was found a few times. This sequence joins TRBV29-1 and TRBJ1-1; 7 nucleotides align to TRBD1. Germline CDR1 and CDR2: SQVTM and ANQGSEA. The CDR3 spans 13 residues. The V gene end was trimmed by 6 bases and the J gene end by 1 base; junction bases not matched to a gene: 5. CDR3 amino acids: CSVRDRSNTEAFF. CDR3 nucleotide sequence: TGCAGCGTCAGGGACAGATCGAACACTGAAGCTTTCTTT.

The chain has TRBV24-1 and TRBJ2-3, with no clear D. CDR1 is KGHDR and CDR2 is SFDVKD in the germline V gene. The V gene lost 5 bases and the J gene lost 6 bases, with 8 bases spanning the gap. This CDR3 is 12 amino acids long. Here the CDR3 reads CATSVAADTQYF. The CDR3 DNA reads TGTGCCACCAGTGTTGCGGCGGATACGCAGTATTTT.

The table lists this clonotype with a few counts. The chain combines TRBV2 with TRBJ2-1, with 9 bases matching TRBD1. The CDR3 sequence is 19 residues long. The germline V gene has CDR1 SNHLY and CDR2 FYNNEI. Unmatched junction bases numbered 20, after V lost 4 bases and J lost 7 bases. CDR3 region: CASSGFAAPGTGWSNEQFF. CDR3 DNA: TGTGCCAGCAGTGGGTTTGCGGCCCCCGGGACAGGGTGGTCAAATGAGCAGTTCTTC.

This chain joins TRBV7-6 and TRBJ2-3, with 11 bases fitting TRBD2. This CDR3 has 14 residues. The germline V gene has CDR1 SGHVS and CDR2 FNYEAQ. V lost 5 bases to trimming and J lost 15 bases; unmatched junction nucleotides: 13. CDR3 amino acids: CASSTRTSGQFLYF. CDR3 nucleotide sequence: TGTGCCAGCAGCACTCGGACTAGCGGGCAGTTTCTTTATTTT.

This clonotype was counted between two and nine times. The chain has TRBV29-1 and TRBJ1-1; weak D call: TRBD1 (5 bases). The ends were cut back, 6 bases at V and 6 bases at J, with 20 bases in the middle. Germline-derived CDR1 and CDR2 are SQVTM and ANQGSEA. The CDR3 extends over 14 amino acids. The chain's CDR3 is CSVGGGWVGAEAFF. The CDR3 coding sequence is TGCAGCGTCGGGGGGGGGTGGGTTGGCGCTGAAGCTTTCTTT. Based on the CDR3 plus reference TRBV29-1 and TRBJ1-1, the full variable domain is SAVISQKPSRDICQRGTSLTIQCQVDSQVTMMFWYRQQPGQSLTLIATANQGSEATYESGFVIDKFPISRPNLTFSTLTVSNMSPEDSSIYLCSVGGGWVGAEAFFGQGTRLTVV.

V usage is TRBV12-3 or TRBV12-4 and J usage is TRBJ2-3, with D perhaps being TRBD1 or TRBD2 (5 bases each). This CDR3 has 14 amino acids. V was trimmed by 5 bases and J by 4 bases, leaving 13 bases between them. CDR3 DNA: TGTGCCAGCAGTCCCGGGACCGCCCCAGATACGCAGTATTTT. As protein: CASSPGTAPDTQYF.

This clonotype was recorded many times. Here the CDR3 reads CSVLEGEKLFF. Written as DNA, the CDR3 is TGCAGCGTTTTAGAGGGCGAAAAACTGTTTTTT. The chain links TRBV29-1 to TRBJ1-4; D not certain. V was shortened by 5 bases and J by 8 bases, with 9 bases between the two germline ends. The germline V gene has CDR1 SQVTM and CDR2 ANQGSEA. The CDR3 extends over 11 amino acids.

The chain uses TRBV29-1 and TRBJ2-4; D is perhaps TRBD1 (6 bases). V lost 6 bases and J 1 base, leaving 10 bases between the germline ends. The CDR3 totals 13 residues. Germline-derived CDR1 and CDR2 are SQVTM and ANQGSEA. CDR3 protein: CSVYDRAKNIQYF. Here the CDR3 DNA reads TGCAGCGTATACGACAGGGCCAAAAACATTCAGTACTTC.

This clonotype was picked up many times. The CDR3 protein is CASSTGQSGLNTGELFF. In DNA form, the CDR3 reads TGTGCCAGCAGCACAGGACAGTCAGGCCTTAACACCGGGGAGCTGTTTTTT. The genes are TRBV7-2 and TRBJ2-2, with TRBD1 as a possible D gene (6 bases). Looked up from germline, CDR1 is SGHTA and CDR2 is FQGNSA. CDR3 length: 17 amino acids. Between the trimmed V and J ends, which lost 5 bases and 2 bases, there was a span of 18 bases.

The genes are TRBV20-1 and TRBJ2-7; TRBD1 matches at 7 bases. Trimming removed 0 bases from V and 2 bases from J; junction bases left unmatched: 7. The length of the CDR3 is 15 residues. CDR1 is DFQATT, CDR2 SNEGSKA, per germline (reference sequence). The CDR3 protein is CSARETQGSTYEQYF. In DNA form, the CDR3 reads TGCAGTGCTAGAGAGACACAGGGGAGTACCTACGAGCAGTACTTC.

The rearrangement joins TRBV19 to TRBJ1-4, with D possibly being TRBD1 (5 bases). The CDR3 contains 15 residues. Germline-derived CDR1 and CDR2 are LNHDA and SQIVND (reference sequence). Trimming removed 5 bases at V and 11 bases at J, with 21 bases between. CDR3 nucleotides: TGTGCCAGTAGTCTCCCGGGACGCAACTCTGAGAAACTGTTTTTT. It yields the protein CASSLPGRNSEKLFF.